Below are 6 T cell receptor beta chains sequenced from a single sample in a study of blood T cell repertoires in COVID-19. Measured with immunoSEQ multiplex PCR; TCRdb has only the in-frame clones, and not every one. The sample lists about 140,000 clones; around 90% were seen once. The material sequenced was peripheral blood. The origin of the receptors is a woman aged 55-70 years with acute or convalescent COVID-19.

This clone occurred many times. V usage is TRBV29-1 and J usage is TRBJ1-2; TRBD1 is a possible D gene (6 bases). This CDR3 comprises 13 residues. Germline assignment: CDR1 SQVTM and CDR2 ANQGSEA. V lost 4 bases to trimming and J lost 7 bases, with 16 bases between them. The CDR3 spells CSVGSRGAGGYTF. The CDR3 nucleotides read TGCAGCGTTGGGTCCAGGGGCGCCGGTGGCTACACCTTC.

The V and J genes are TRBV18 and TRBJ1-2; D might be TRBD1 (6 bases). The germline V gene has CDR1 KGHSH and CDR2 LQKENI. This CDR3 region has 15 residues. Trimming removed 0 bases from V and 7 bases from J, with 15 bases in between. CDR3 nucleotides: TGTGCCAGCTCACCACCAAGTTTACAGGGTGGTGGCTACACCTTC. This encodes CASSPPSLQGGGYTF.

The chain joins TRBV4-1 to TRBJ2-6; 7 bases align to TRBD2. Germline V gene sequence: CDR1 MGHRA, CDR2 YSYEKL. The CDR3 runs 18 residues. V was pared by 3 bases and J by 2 bases, with 10 bases of the junction left unmatched. The CDR3 DNA follows: TGCGCCAGCAGCCACTCGGGAGGCAGGGAAACTGGGGCCAACGTCCTGACTTTC. Its translation is CASSHSGGRETGANVLTF.

This clone has only one observation. The J gene is TRBJ2-7, the V gene TRBV11-2; D perhaps matches TRBD1 (5 bases). CDR3 length: 13 residues. Trimming shortened V by 3 bases and J by 5 bases, and 11 bases separated the two germline ends. Looked up from germline, CDR1 is SGHAT and CDR2 is FQNNGV. CDR3 DNA: TGTGCCAGCAGCTTTATTGGGGCCGACGAGCAGTACTTC. It encodes CASSFIGADEQYF.

This sequence joins TRBV24-1 and TRBJ1-2, with D uncertain. The CDR3 covers 11 residues. The germline gives CDR1 KGHDR, CDR2 SFDVKD. V was pared by 1 base and J by 6 bases, with 2 bases between. The chain's CDR3 is CATSDFDGYTF. The CDR3, as DNA: TGTGCCACCAGTGATTTCGATGGCTACACCTTC.

V usage is TRBV6-1 and J usage is TRBJ2-1; 12 bases map to TRBD2. The CDR3 contains 19 residues. CDR1 and CDR2 (germline): MNHNS, SASEGT. The V segment lost 0 bases and the J segment 0 bases; nucleotides outside the gene matches: 6. The CDR3 is CASSEAGLAGGSSYNEQFF. The CDR3 DNA sequence: TGTGCCAGCAGTGAAGCTGGGCTAGCGGGGGGGAGCTCCTACAATGAGCAGTTCTTC.